This entry describes one TCR beta chain. What antigen it recognizes has not been identified. Base qualities are not recorded, but no much larger clone differs from it by a single base. From its cysteine to its phenylalanine, the CDR3 spans 14 amino acids. Only the CDR3 part of the read is kept: 42 bases, read in frame from the first base. Deletion took 2 bases off V and 10 bases off J, with a span of 17 bases between the germline ends. In the germline V gene, CDR1 corresponds to MDHEN and CDR2 to SYDVKM. The library relied on the immunoSEQ multiplex PCR assay. Processing in the source paper ran as follows. To diagnose cytomegalovirus status from the catalog of TCR beta chain sequences, a statistical classification framework was built. The table comes from immuneACCESS by way of TCRdb, which keeps in-frame sequences with V and J called. Part of the clones is missing from these tables; in studies checked, under half for an unresolved V gene and the rest for unknown reasons. Clone size and V and J calls were adopted from that table, with D and trimming inferred from the DNA. This sample holds around 220,000 clones; around 88% were observed only once. The top ten clonotypes cover roughly 3% of the sample.

This entry comes from a study of cytomegalovirus exposure and HLA in healthy donors (dated by TCRdb to 2015 to 2018). About the study as a whole: The 700 or so repertoires of the first cohort and the 110 or so validation repertoires were produced on the same platform, according to a later analysis. Along with the roughly 700-subject first cohort, a separate validation cohort of over 90 different subjects was used. To predict cytomegalovirus infection status, the study combined high-throughput TCR immunosequencing, statistical association of individual TCRs with disease status, and machine learning. The study aimed to test whether signatures of past pathogen exposure could be identified by cataloging public T cell receptors. General conclusions and limits of the study: The study listed over 150 TCR beta chains as associated with cytomegalovirus. In vitro tests confirmed that a few of the cytomegalovirus-associated TCR beta chains recognize cytomegalovirus antigens. Across donors, most TCR sequences were observed very rarely, whereas some public TCRs were present in many individuals. The authors suggested that the approach could potentially be generalized to other disease states and immunological phenotypes. Subsequent analysis determined that TCRs grouped into clusters in the first cohort also showed a tendency toward co-occurrence across the roughly 110 validation repertoires, and approximately 93% of cluster scores exceeded 0. The classifier was reported to diagnose cytomegalovirus status with high specificity and sensitivity in both the original and validation cohorts. The validation cohort had no HLA typing available for a later analysis, so co-occurrence within that cohort was assessed over all 120 or so repertoires.

The donors were included in the validation cohort of some 120 subjects, a group kept apart from the approximately 670-subject first cohort. The chain uses TRBV28 and TRBJ1-1, with a weak D call of TRBD1 (6 bases match). The receptor was derived from a woman between 18 and 29 years old in good health and CMV-seronegative. The specimen was PBMCs. The CDR3 protein is CASSLRLGAGVAFF. At the DNA level, the sequence is TGTGCCAGCAGTTTACGTCTGGGGGCGGGGGTAGCTTTCTTT.